This T cell receptor (beta chain) was identified in a study of blood T cell repertoires in COVID-19. Study at large: The United States, Italy and Spain provided the acute and convalescent COVID-19 samples. PBMCs, B-cell-depleted T cells, or T cells were the source of the cDNA or gDNA that made up the material.

Germline V gives CDR1 MDHEN, CDR2 SYDVKM. The CDR3 contains 14 residues. V was clipped by 6 bases and J by 2 bases, with 14 bases between them. Clinical history as reported by participants underpinned cohort assignment. The data were produced by immunoSEQ multiplex PCR, yet TCRdb's version contains in-frame clones alone and is incomplete. The sample has approximately 240,000 clones, 85% to 90% seen once. Input material: PBMCs or T cells enriched from blood (not recorded which). The rearrangement uses TRBV28 and TRBJ2-7; D gene uncertain. This TCR came from a woman between 18 and 29 years old in a cohort exposed to, infected with or recovered from COVID-19 (not recorded which). CDR3 in DNA: TGTGCCAGCAGCACACCTAGTACCCCCTACGAGCAGTACTTC. It specifies CASSTPSTPYEQYF.